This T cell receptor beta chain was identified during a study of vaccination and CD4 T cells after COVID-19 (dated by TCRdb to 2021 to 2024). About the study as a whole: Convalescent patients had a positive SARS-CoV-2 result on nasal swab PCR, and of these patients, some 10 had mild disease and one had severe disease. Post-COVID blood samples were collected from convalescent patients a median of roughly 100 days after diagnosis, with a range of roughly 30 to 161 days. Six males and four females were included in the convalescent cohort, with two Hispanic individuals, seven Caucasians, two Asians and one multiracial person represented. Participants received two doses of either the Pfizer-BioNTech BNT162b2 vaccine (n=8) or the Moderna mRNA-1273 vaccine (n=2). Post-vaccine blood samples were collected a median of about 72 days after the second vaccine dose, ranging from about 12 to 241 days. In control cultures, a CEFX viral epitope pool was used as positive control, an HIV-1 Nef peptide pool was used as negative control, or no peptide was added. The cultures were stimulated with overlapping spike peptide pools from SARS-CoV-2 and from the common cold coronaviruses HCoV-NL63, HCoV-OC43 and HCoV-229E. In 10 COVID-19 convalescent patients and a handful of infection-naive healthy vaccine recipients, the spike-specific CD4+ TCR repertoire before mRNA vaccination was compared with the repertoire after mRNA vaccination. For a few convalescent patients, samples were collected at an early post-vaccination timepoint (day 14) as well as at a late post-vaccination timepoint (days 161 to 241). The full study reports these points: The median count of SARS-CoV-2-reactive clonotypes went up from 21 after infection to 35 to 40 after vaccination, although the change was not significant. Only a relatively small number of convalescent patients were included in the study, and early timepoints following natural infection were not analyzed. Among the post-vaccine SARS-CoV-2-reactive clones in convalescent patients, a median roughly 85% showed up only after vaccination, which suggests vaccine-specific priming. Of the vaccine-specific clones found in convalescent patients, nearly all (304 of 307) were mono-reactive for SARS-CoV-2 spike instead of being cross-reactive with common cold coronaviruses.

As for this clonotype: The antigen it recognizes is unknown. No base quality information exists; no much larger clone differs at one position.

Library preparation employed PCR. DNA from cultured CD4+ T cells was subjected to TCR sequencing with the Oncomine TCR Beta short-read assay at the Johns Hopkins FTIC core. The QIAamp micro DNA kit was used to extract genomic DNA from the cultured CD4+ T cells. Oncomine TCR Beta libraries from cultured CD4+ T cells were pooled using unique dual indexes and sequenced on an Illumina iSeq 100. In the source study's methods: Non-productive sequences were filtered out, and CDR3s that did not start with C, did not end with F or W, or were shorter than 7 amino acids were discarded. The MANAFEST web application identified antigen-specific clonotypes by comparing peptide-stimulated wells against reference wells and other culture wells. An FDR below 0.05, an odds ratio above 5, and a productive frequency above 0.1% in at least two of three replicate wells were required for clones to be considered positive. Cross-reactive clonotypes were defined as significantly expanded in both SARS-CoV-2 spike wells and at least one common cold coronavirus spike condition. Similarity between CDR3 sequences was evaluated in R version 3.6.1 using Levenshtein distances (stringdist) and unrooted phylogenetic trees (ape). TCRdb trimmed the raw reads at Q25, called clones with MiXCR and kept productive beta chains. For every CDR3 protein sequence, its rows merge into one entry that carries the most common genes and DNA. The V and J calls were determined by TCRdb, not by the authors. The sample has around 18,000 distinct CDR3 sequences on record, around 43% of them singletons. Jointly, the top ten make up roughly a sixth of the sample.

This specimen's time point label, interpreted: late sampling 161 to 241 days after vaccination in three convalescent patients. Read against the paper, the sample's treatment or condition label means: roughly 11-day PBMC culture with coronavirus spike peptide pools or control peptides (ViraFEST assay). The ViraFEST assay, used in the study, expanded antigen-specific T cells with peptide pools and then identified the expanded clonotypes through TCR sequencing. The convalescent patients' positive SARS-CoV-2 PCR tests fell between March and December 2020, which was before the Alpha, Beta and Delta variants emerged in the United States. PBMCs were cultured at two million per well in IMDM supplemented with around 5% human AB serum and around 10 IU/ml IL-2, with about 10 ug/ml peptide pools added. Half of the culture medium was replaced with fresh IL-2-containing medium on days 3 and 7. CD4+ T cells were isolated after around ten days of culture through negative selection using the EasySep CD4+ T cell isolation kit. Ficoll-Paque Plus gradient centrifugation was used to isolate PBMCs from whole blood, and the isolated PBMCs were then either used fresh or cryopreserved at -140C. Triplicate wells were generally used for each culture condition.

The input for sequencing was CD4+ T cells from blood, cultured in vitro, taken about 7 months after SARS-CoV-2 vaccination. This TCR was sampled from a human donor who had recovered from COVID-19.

The DNA sequence is as follows: TGTGCCAGCAGCCGGGACAGGGAGGACGAGCAGTACTTC. It is translated as CASSRDREDEQYF. The rearrangement joined TRBV12-3 or TRBV12-4 to TRBJ2-7, with 9 middle bases fitting TRBD1. Clipping removes 6 bases from V and 5 bases from J, with 5 as the unmatched junction base count. Counted from cysteine to phenylalanine, this CDR3 has 13 amino acids. The sequence is cut down to CDR3 DNA, 39 bases in frame from base 1.